The rows below give T cell receptor beta chains drawn from one sample of a study of T cells in Graves' hyperthyroidism and ophthalmopathy. TCRdb analysed the multiplex PCR reads with MiXCR anew, one entry per CDR3 protein. The table records about 260,000 distinct CDR3 sequences, about 16% of them present only once. The sequencing sample was made of blood. Receptors originate from a woman aged 18-35 years with Graves' ophthalmopathy. Each CDR3 is given with its conserved first and last residue. Each record gives: CDR3 length, J gene, clone size, D gene, V gene, CDR3 protein, CDR3 DNA. The D gene is left open where the match is weak. The size of a clone is reported for some rows only, either as once, few or many, or as a class for expanded clones.

CDR3 length: 15
J gene: TRBJ2-7
clone size: -
D gene: TRBD2
V gene: TRBV12-3/TRBV12-4
CDR3 protein: CASRQSGLAAYEQYF
CDR3 DNA: TGTGCCAGCAGGCAATCGGGACTAGCGGCTTACGAGCAGTACTTC

CDR3 length: 14
J gene: TRBJ2-2
clone size: -
D gene: TRBD2
V gene: TRBV6-2/TRBV6-3
CDR3 protein: CASRKGGVTGELFF
CDR3 DNA: TGTGCCAGCAGGAAGGGAGGGGTCACCGGGGAGCTGTTTTTT

CDR3 length: 14
J gene: TRBJ2-3
clone size: many
D gene: -
V gene: TRBV27
CDR3 protein: CASSGTGSTDTQYF
CDR3 DNA: TGTGCCAGCAGTGGAACGGGGAGCACAGATACGCAGTATTTT

CDR3 length: 17
J gene: TRBJ1-6
clone size: many
D gene: TRBD1
V gene: TRBV28
CDR3 protein: CASSPRGQGGYNSPLHF
CDR3 DNA: TGTGCCAGCAGCCCTAGGGGACAGGGAGGTTATAATTCACCCCTCCACTTT

CDR3 length: 13
J gene: TRBJ2-2
clone size: many
D gene: -
V gene: TRBV27
CDR3 protein: CASRDSNTGELFF
CDR3 DNA: TGTGCCAGCCGGGACTCAAACACCGGGGAGCTGTTTTTT

CDR3 length: 17
J gene: TRBJ1-2
clone size: -
D gene: -
V gene: TRBV7-3
CDR3 protein: CASSFNGGAGGLGGYTF
CDR3 DNA: TGTGCCAGCAGCTTTAACGGGGGGGCTGGGGGCCTAGGTGGCTACACCTTC

CDR3 length: 17
J gene: TRBJ2-1
clone size: -
D gene: TRBD2
V gene: TRBV6-2/TRBV6-3
CDR3 protein: CASWAVSGGHSYNEQFF
CDR3 DNA: TGTGCCAGCTGGGCGGTAAGCGGGGGCCACTCCTACAATGAGCAGTTCTTC

CDR3 length: 14
J gene: TRBJ2-1
clone size: many
D gene: -
V gene: TRBV4-1
CDR3 protein: CASSQETSVGEQFF
CDR3 DNA: TGCGCCAGCAGCCAAGAGACCAGTGTCGGTGAGCAGTTCTTC

CDR3 length: 14
J gene: TRBJ1-1
clone size: few
D gene: -
V gene: TRBV28
CDR3 protein: CASTLEGSGTEAFF
CDR3 DNA: TGTGCCAGCACCCTCGAGGGATCGGGGACTGAAGCTTTCTTT

CDR3 length: 15
J gene: TRBJ2-1
clone size: many
D gene: TRBD1
V gene: TRBV11-2
CDR3 protein: CASSGGTGSYNEQFF
CDR3 DNA: TGTGCCAGCAGCGGAGGGACAGGCTCCTACAATGAGCAGTTCTTC

CDR3 length: 15
J gene: TRBJ1-4
clone size: many
D gene: TRBD1
V gene: TRBV5-1
CDR3 protein: CASSESGQGSEKLFF
CDR3 DNA: TGCGCCAGCAGCGAGTCGGGACAGGGGAGTGAAAAACTGTTTTTT

CDR3 length: 15
J gene: TRBJ1-2
clone size: many
D gene: TRBD1
V gene: TRBV5-1
CDR3 protein: CASSGDRGRIYGYTF
CDR3 DNA: TGCGCCAGCAGCGGAGACAGGGGGCGGATCTATGGCTACACCTTC

CDR3 length: 15
J gene: TRBJ2-7
clone size: many
D gene: TRBD1
V gene: TRBV6-1
CDR3 protein: CASSWATGENYEQYF
CDR3 DNA: TGTGCCAGCAGTTGGGCCACAGGGGAAAACTACGAGCAGTACTTC

CDR3 length: 14
J gene: TRBJ2-3
clone size: few
D gene: TRBD2
V gene: TRBV7-2
CDR3 protein: CASSRTSGAYTQYF
CDR3 DNA: TGTGCCAGCTCACGGACTAGCGGGGCCTATACGCAGTATTTT

CDR3 length: 15
J gene: TRBJ2-5
clone size: many
D gene: TRBD2
V gene: TRBV6-2/TRBV6-3
CDR3 protein: CASTPLAAPGETQYF
CDR3 DNA: TGTGCCAGCACCCCTCTAGCGGCACCTGGGGAGACCCAGTACTTC